A single sample is the source of the 29 T cell receptor beta chains below, sequenced in a study of cytomegalovirus exposure and HLA in healthy donors. Repertoires were generated with immunoSEQ multiplex PCR, while TCRdb's copy carries only in-frame clones and drops some. Of some 60,000 clones listed, around 96% are singletons. The sequenced sample was PBMCs. All receptors come from a man aged 18 to 30 in good health and CMV-seronegative.

The chain recombines TRBV7-8 with TRBJ2-3; D ambiguous. The V gene lost 3 bases and the J gene lost 2 bases, with 9 bases spanning the gap. CDR1 and CDR2 (germline): SGHVS, FQNEAQ. The CDR3 covers 14 residues. The CDR3, as DNA: TGTGCCAGCAGCTTGGGCAGAATCACAGATACGCAGTATTTT. Translating it yields CASSLGRITDTQYF.

The chain employs TRBV6-1 and TRBJ1-1, with D possibly being TRBD1 (6 bases). Trimming left V 2 bases short and J 2 bases short, with 15 bases between. Germline V CDR1 and CDR2: MNHNS, SASEGT. The CDR3 runs 16 residues. CDR3 nucleotides: TGTGCCAGCAGTGAATCAATTGTCAGGGGTAACACTGAAGCTTTCTTT. Translating it yields CASSESIVRGNTEAFF.

The V gene is TRBV11-2, the J gene TRBJ2-7; tentatively, D is TRBD2 (6 bases). Looked up from germline, CDR1 is SGHAT and CDR2 is FQNNGV. This CDR3 is 16 amino acids long. Between the trimmed V and J ends, which lost 6 bases and 3 bases, there was a span of 21 bases. The CDR3 loop is CASRPGVKVKDYEQYF. Written as DNA, the CDR3 is TGTGCCAGCAGACCGGGAGTTAAGGTAAAGGACTACGAGCAGTACTTC.

The genes are TRBV28 and TRBJ2-5; D may be TRBD1 (6 bases). There are 14 residues in the CDR3. The V gene lost 6 bases and the J gene lost 4 bases, with 15 bases spanning the gap. The V gene's germline CDR1 is MDHEN and CDR2 SYDVKM. The CDR3 region has the DNA TGTGCCAGCAGCCCAAGTACAGGGACAGAGACCCAGTACTTC. Residues: CASSPSTGTETQYF.

The chain employs TRBV5-1 and TRBJ2-2, with D perhaps TRBD2 (6 bases). V was shortened by 4 bases and J by 0 bases, with 13 bases between the two germline ends. The CDR3 totals 16 residues. Germline assignment: CDR1 SGHRS and CDR2 YFSETQ. The CDR3 spells CASSSPPGANTGELFF. In DNA form, the CDR3 reads TGCGCCAGCAGCAGCCCCCCGGGGGCGAACACCGGGGAGCTGTTTTTT. Combining the CDR3 with reference TRBV5-1 and TRBJ2-2 gives the whole variable domain KAGVTQTPRYLIKTRGQQVTLSCSPISGHRSVSWYQQTPGQGLQFLFEYFSETQRNKGNFPGRFSGRQFSNSRSEMNVSTLELGDSALYLCASSSPPGANTGELFFGEGSRLTVL.

CDR3 region: CASSYGPGGPLNNYGYTF. The CDR3 DNA sequence: TGTGCCAGCAGCTACGGCCCAGGGGGCCCCCTCAACAACTATGGCTACACCTTC. The chain carries TRBV7-9 and TRBJ1-2; 8 positions agree with TRBD1. The CDR3 runs 18 residues. The ends lost 4 bases at V and 2 bases at J; junction bases unmatched: 15. Germline V gene sequence: CDR1 SEHNR, CDR2 FQNEAQ (reference sequence).

V gene TRBV7-8 combines with J gene TRBJ2-3, with D possibly matching TRBD1 (6 bases). The germline gives CDR1 SGHVS, CDR2 FQNEAQ. V was cut by 6 bases and J by 4 bases, with 17 bases left in between. This CDR3 has 15 amino acids. CDR3 loop: CASRLRQGWADTQYF. CDR3 DNA sequence: TGTGCCAGCAGACTGAGGCAGGGGTGGGCAGATACGCAGTATTTT.

J is TRBJ1-1 and V is TRBV19, with 8 bases that match TRBD1. The J segment lost 4 bases and the V segment lost 5 bases, leaving 9 bases of the junction unmatched. CDR3 size: 15 residues. CDR1 and CDR2 from the germline V gene are LNHDA and SQIVND (reference sequence). CDR3 nucleotide sequence: TGTGCCAGTAGTGAATCAGGGGGCTTTTTCACTGAAGCTTTCTTT. Its protein product is CASSESGGFFTEAFF.

The V gene is TRBV28, the J gene TRBJ1-2; D possibly corresponds to TRBD1 (6 bases). Per the germline V gene, CDR1 is MDHEN and CDR2 is SYDVKM. The CDR3 spans 13 residues. The ends were cut back, 4 bases at V and 3 bases at J, with 9 bases in the middle. The DNA of the CDR3 is TGTGCCAGCAGTTACAGGGCAGACTATGGCTACACCTTC. Protein sequence: CASSYRADYGYTF.

V and J are TRBV5-1 and TRBJ2-1; TRBD2 agrees at 9 bases. The CDR3 length is 18 residues. Germline loops: CDR1 SGHRS, CDR2 YFSETQ. V was clipped by 5 bases and J by 0 bases; unmatched bases: 12. CDR3 sequence (DNA): TGCGCCAGCAGAAGAGGTAGCGGGAGTGTCTCCTCCTACAATGAGCAGTTCTTC. The encoded protein is CASRRGSGSVSSYNEQFF. Supplemented by reference TRBV5-1 and TRBJ2-1, the full variable domain reads KAGVTQTPRYLIKTRGQQVTLSCSPISGHRSVSWYQQTPGQGLQFLFEYFSETQRNKGNFPGRFSGRQFSNSRSEMNVSTLELGDSALYLCASRRGSGSVSSYNEQFFGPGTRLTVL.

The chain employs TRBV18 and TRBJ1-1; perhaps TRBD1 as D (5 bases). The germline gives CDR1 KGHSH, CDR2 LQKENI. The CDR3 is 15 amino acids. V lost 6 bases and J lost 3, with 17 bases in between. CDR3 region: CASSPGTGWDTEAFF. The DNA for the CDR3 is TGTGCCAGCTCGCCGGGGACTGGTTGGGACACTGAAGCTTTCTTT. Full variable domain (remainder filled in from reference TRBV18 and TRBJ1-1): NAGVMQNPRHLVRRRGQEARLRCSPMKGHSHVYWYRQLPEEGLKFMVYLQKENIIDESGMPKERFSAEFPKEGPSILRIQQVVRGDSAAYFCASSPGTGWDTEAFFGQGTRLTVV.

This chain joins TRBV28 and TRBJ1-2, with 7 bases matching TRBD1. Germline V lookup: CDR1 MDHEN, CDR2 SYDVKM. Trimming cost V 5 bases and J 2 bases; bases outside gene matches: 5. The CDR3 covers 14 residues. CDR3 protein: CASSKTQGNYGYTF. CDR3 nucleotide sequence: TGTGCCAGCAGTAAAACACAGGGGAACTATGGCTACACCTTC.

The chain links TRBV30 to TRBJ1-4, with unresolved D. The V gene's germline CDR1 is GTSNPN and CDR2 SVGIG (reference sequence). The CDR3 extends over 11 amino acids. V lost 6 bases and J lost 4, with 6 bases in between. The CDR3 loop is CACFFNEKLFF. In nucleotides, the CDR3 is TGTGCCTGTTTCTTTAATGAAAAACTGTTTTTT.

V usage is TRBV10-1 and J usage is TRBJ1-5; unclear D gene. Trimming shortened V by 8 bases and J by 10 bases, and 9 bases separated the two germline ends. This CDR3 is 10 amino acids long. The V gene's germline CDR1 is WNHNN and CDR2 SYGVQD (reference sequence). CDR3 sequence (DNA): TGCGCCAGCTCGGTGGGCCCCCAGCATTTT. Translating gives CASSVGPQHF.

The gene calls are TRBV6-6 and TRBJ2-7; 9 nucleotides match TRBD1. V shed 4 bases and J 5 bases; nucleotides not matched to a gene: 3. CDR3 length equals 13 residues. Germline lookup yields CDR1 MNHNY and CDR2 SVGAGI (reference sequence). CDR3 loop: CASSSTGGNEQYF. CDR3 coding DNA: TGTGCCAGCAGTTCTACAGGGGGCAACGAGCAGTACTTC.

This chain connects TRBV19 to TRBJ1-1, with D tentatively TRBD1 (6 bases). This CDR3 is built from 14 residues. The germline CDR1 and CDR2 sequences are LNHDA and SQIVND (reference sequence). V was cut by 7 bases and J by 4 bases, with 16 bases left in between. The CDR3 coding sequence is TGTGCCAGTACCTACAGGGACGGAGGCACTGAAGCTTTCTTT. It codes for CASTYRDGGTEAFF. Looking up the rest from reference TRBV19 and TRBJ1-1 gives the full variable domain: DGGITQSPKYLFRKEGQNVTLSCEQNLNHDAMYWYRQDPGQGLRLIYYSQIVNDFQKGDIAEGYSVSREKKESFPLTVTSAQKNPTAFYLCASTYRDGGTEAFFGQGTRLTVV.

This chain connects TRBV11-2 to TRBJ2-5; TRBD1 aligns across 9 bases. The CDR3 extends over 15 amino acids. The germline CDR1 and CDR2 sequences are SGHAT and FQNNGV. J was trimmed by 4 bases and V by 5 bases; bases with no gene match: 8. CDR3 DNA: TGTGCCAGCAGCCCCATGACAGGGGGTGGAGAGACCCAGTACTTC. As protein: CASSPMTGGGETQYF. Full variable domain (rest looked up from reference TRBV11-2 and TRBJ2-5): EAGVAQSPRYKIIEKRQSVAFWCNPISGHATLYWYQQILGQGPKLLIQFQNNGVVDDSQLPKDRFSAERLKGVDSTLKIQPAKLEDSAVYLCASSPMTGGGETQYFGPGTRLLVL.

V is TRBV29-1 and J is TRBJ2-1; 7 nucleotides match TRBD2. Trimming cost V 6 bases and J 0 bases; bases outside gene matches: 5. Germline V gene lookup returns CDR1 SQVTM and CDR2 ANQGSEA. This CDR3 contains 14 residues. For the CDR3, the DNA is TGCAGCGTCACTAGCGCGAGCTCCTACAATGAGCAGTTCTTC. Amino acids: CSVTSASSYNEQFF.

V gene TRBV5-4 combines with J gene TRBJ2-5; 7 bases are a match to TRBD2. CDR3 length equals 14 residues. Germline loops: CDR1 SGHNT, CDR2 YYREEE (reference sequence). Trimming took 2 bases from V and 2 from J; bases not matched to a gene: 3. CDR3 loop: CASSFRDYQETQYF. The CDR3 nucleotides read TGTGCCAGCAGCTTCCGGGACTATCAAGAGACCCAGTACTTC.

The rearrangement joins TRBV6-1 to TRBJ2-7; D is ambiguous. The V gene's germline CDR1 is MNHNS and CDR2 SASEGT. The V end lost 5 bases, the J end lost 2 bases, and 4 bases lay between the germline ends. This CDR3 has 11 amino acids. The CDR3 nucleotides read TGTGCCAGCAGTTCCACCTACGAGCAGTACTTC. This codes for CASSSTYEQYF.

This rearrangement joins TRBV19 to TRBJ2-5; TRBD2 matches 7 bases. Unmatched junction bases numbered 1, after V lost 5 bases and J lost 4 bases. Per germline, CDR1 LNHDA and CDR2 SQIVND (reference sequence). The CDR3 contains 12 residues. DNA of the CDR3: TGTGCCAGTAGTGGGGGGGGAGAGACCCAGTACTTC. This sequence encodes CASSGGGETQYF. Using reference TRBV19 and TRBJ2-5 for the parts outside the CDR3, the full variable domain is DGGITQSPKYLFRKEGQNVTLSCEQNLNHDAMYWYRQDPGQGLRLIYYSQIVNDFQKGDIAEGYSVSREKKESFPLTVTSAQKNPTAFYLCASSGGGETQYFGPGTRLLVL.

The gene calls are TRBV7-2 and TRBJ1-5, with 7 positions matching TRBD1. The V gene end was trimmed by 1 base and the J gene end by 5 bases; junction bases not matched to a gene: 5. Germline CDR1 reads SGHTA; CDR2 reads FQGNSA. The CDR3 covers 15 residues. CDR3 amino acids: CASSLETGPYQPQHF. CDR3 sequence (DNA): TGTGCCAGCAGCTTAGAGACAGGGCCCTATCAGCCCCAGCATTTT.

The count of this clone is one. The chain recombines TRBV18 with TRBJ1-1, with 8 bases lining up with TRBD1. In germline, CDR1 is KGHSH, CDR2 LQKENI. This CDR3 spans 16 amino acids. V dropped 3 bases and J dropped 4; count of bases not matched to a gene: 10. In DNA form, the CDR3 reads TGTGCCAGCTCACCCGCGACGGGCACAGGGGGCACTGAAGCTTTCTTT. It translates to CASSPATGTGGTEAFF.

The chain joins TRBV5-1 to TRBJ2-1; TRBD2 matches at 11 bases. V lost 0 bases, J lost 7 bases, and 3 bases stayed unmatched. The germline gives CDR1 SGHRS, CDR2 YFSETQ. This CDR3 has 15 residues. CDR3 DNA: TGCGCCAGCAGCTTGGAGGCTAGCGGGAGGAATGAGCAGTTCTTC. It codes for CASSLEASGRNEQFF.

The genes are TRBV6-5 and TRBJ1-2; TRBD1 might be the D (5 bases). The V end was cut by 2 bases, the J end by 0 bases, with 7 bases between. This CDR3 contains 14 residues. Per germline, CDR1 MNHEY and CDR2 SVGAGI. The CDR3 sequence: CASSYAQANYGYTF. CDR3 DNA sequence: TGTGCCAGCAGTTACGCACAGGCTAACTATGGCTACACCTTC.

This clone was seen a single time. The V call is TRBV28, the J call TRBJ1-1; 7 bases agree with TRBD1. With 8 bases clipped from V and 3 bases from J, the junction kept 6 bases outside the gene matches. Germline lookup yields CDR1 MDHEN and CDR2 SYDVKM. This CDR3 has 13 residues. The CDR3 sequence: CASQRTGDTEAFF. The CDR3 DNA follows: TGTGCCAGCCAAAGAACAGGGGACACTGAAGCTTTCTTT.

V and J are TRBV11-2 and TRBJ1-1; 7 nucleotides agree with TRBD1. The trim removed 2 bases at V and 0 bases at J, leaving 6 bases unmatched. Germline-derived CDR1 and CDR2 are SGHAT and FQNNGV. The CDR3 covers 16 residues. The CDR3 sequence is CASSLTPTGMNTEAFF. The CDR3 region has the DNA TGTGCCAGCAGCTTAACACCGACAGGGATGAACACTGAAGCTTTCTTT.

The chain has TRBV12-5 and TRBJ2-7, with D possibly being TRBD1 (6 bases). V was trimmed by 0 bases and J by 5 bases, leaving 11 bases between them. The germline gives CDR1 LGHNT, CDR2 FRNRAP. This CDR3 has 14 residues. CDR3 sequence reads: CASGLVQGFHEQYF. The CDR3 region has the DNA TGTGCTAGTGGTTTGGTACAGGGCTTCCACGAGCAGTACTTC.

The chain links TRBV11-2 to TRBJ1-4, with 7 bases lining up with TRBD1. Germline-derived CDR1 and CDR2 are SGHAT and FQNNGV. With 2 bases clipped from V and 3 bases from J, the junction kept 6 bases outside the gene matches. The CDR3 sequence is 16 residues long. As DNA, the CDR3 is TGTGCCAGCAGCTTAATGGCAGGGGGGCCTAATGAAAAACTGTTTTTT. Translating it yields CASSLMAGGPNEKLFF.